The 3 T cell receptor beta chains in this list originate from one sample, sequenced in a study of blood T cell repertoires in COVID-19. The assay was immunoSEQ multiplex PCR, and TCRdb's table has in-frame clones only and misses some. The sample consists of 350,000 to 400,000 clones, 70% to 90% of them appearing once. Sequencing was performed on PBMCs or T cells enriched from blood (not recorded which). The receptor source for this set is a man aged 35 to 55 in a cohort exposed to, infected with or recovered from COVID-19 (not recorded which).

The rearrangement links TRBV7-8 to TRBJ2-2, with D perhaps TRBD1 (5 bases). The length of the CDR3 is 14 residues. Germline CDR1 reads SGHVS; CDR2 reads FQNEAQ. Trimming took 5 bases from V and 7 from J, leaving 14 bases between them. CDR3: CASSLARVHGELFF. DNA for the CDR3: TGTGCCAGCAGCCTGGCCAGGGTTCACGGGGAGCTGTTTTTT. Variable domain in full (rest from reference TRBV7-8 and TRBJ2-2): GAGVSQSPRYKVAKRGQDVALRCDPISGHVSLFWYQQALGQGPEFLTYFQNEAQLDKSGLPSDRFFAERPEGSVSTLKIQRTQQEDSAVYLCASSLARVHGELFFGEGSRLTVL.

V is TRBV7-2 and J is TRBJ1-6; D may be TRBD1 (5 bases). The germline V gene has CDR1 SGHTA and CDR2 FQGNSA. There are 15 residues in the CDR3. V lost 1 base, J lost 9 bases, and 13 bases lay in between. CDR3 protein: CASSLVGGSGSPLHF. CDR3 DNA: TGTGCCAGCAGCTTAGTGGGGGGGTCCGGTTCACCCCTCCACTTT. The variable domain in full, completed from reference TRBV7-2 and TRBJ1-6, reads GAGVSQSPSNKVTEKGKDVELRCDPISGHTALYWYRQSLGQGLEFLIYFQGNSAPDKSGLPSDRFSAERTGGSVSTLTIQRTQQEDSAVYLCASSLVGGSGSPLHFGNGTRLTVT.

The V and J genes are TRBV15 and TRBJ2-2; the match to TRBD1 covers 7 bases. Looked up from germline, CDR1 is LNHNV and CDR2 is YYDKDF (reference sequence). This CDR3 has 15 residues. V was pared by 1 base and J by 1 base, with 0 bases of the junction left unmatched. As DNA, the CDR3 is TGTGCCACCAGCAGAGGGGACAGGAACACCGGGGAGCTGTTTTTT. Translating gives CATSRGDRNTGELFF.